These T cell receptor beta chains were read from a single sample in a study of CD8+CD57+ T cells in acquired aplastic anemia. A single record per CDR3 protein comes from TCRdb applying MiXCR to the reads. The table includes some 220,000 distinct CDR3 sequences, roughly 35% detected once. Sequenced input: sorted CD4+, CD8+, or CD8+CD57+ T cells (not recorded which) from PBMCs. These receptors were obtained from a human donor in good health, serving as a control. CDR3s include the opening cysteine and the closing phenylalanine or tryptophan. A D gene is named only where the DNA matches it firmly. Size tells how often a clone was seen (once, few, many) or the class of an expanded clone, and some rows leave it out.

v_gene,abundance,d_gene,j_gene,CDR3nt,CDR3aa
TRBV7-9,many,TRBD1,TRBJ2-7,TGTGCCAGCAGCCCGAGGCCGGGACAGGGAACCTACGAGCAGTACTTC,CASSPRPGQGTYEQYF
TRBV29-1,NA,NA,TRBJ2-7,TGCAGCGTTGTCGGGGCCCTCCACCACGAGCAGTACTTC,CSVVGALHHEQYF
TRBV2,NA,TRBD1,TRBJ1-1,TGTGCCAGCAGCCCGGGACAGGGGACTGAAGCTTTCTTT,CASSPGQGTEAFF
TRBV6-5,many,NA,TRBJ1-1,TGTGCCAGCATGGAGAGGCTTAACACTGAAGCTTTCTTT,CASMERLNTEAFF
TRBV13,NA,TRBD2,TRBJ2-5,TGTGCCAGCAGCCAAGCGGGAGGACGTCAAGAGACCCAGTACTTC,CASSQAGGRQETQYF
TRBV2,few,TRBD1,TRBJ2-1,TGTGCCAGCAGGGCCCGGGACAGGGTAAGCAATGAGCAGTTCTTC,CASRARDRVSNEQFF
TRBV5-1,few,TRBD1,TRBJ2-2,TGCGCCAGCAGCCCCGGACAGGGATCGATGGCCGGGGAGCTGTTTTTT,CASSPGQGSMAGELFF
TRBV11-2,NA,TRBD1,TRBJ2-7,TGTGCCAGCAGCTTAGATGGGACAGGGCGTTCCTACGAGCAGTACTTC,CASSLDGTGRSYEQYF
TRBV7-2,NA,TRBD1,TRBJ2-7,TGTGCCAGCAGAGGGACAGGGGAGGGCTACGAGCAGTACTTC,CASRGTGEGYEQYF
TRBV5-4,NA,TRBD1,TRBJ1-4,TGTGCCAGCAGCTTGGGACAGGGTAGAAATAATGAAAAACTGTTTTTT,CASSLGQGRNNEKLFF
TRBV24-1,many,NA,TRBJ2-2,TGTGCCACCAGTGGCAAAACAAGCGGGTCTGCGAACACCGGGGAGCTGTTTTTT,CATSGKTSGSANTGELFF
TRBV29-1,many,TRBD1,TRBJ2-7,TGCAGCGTGGCCGGGACAGGGATCTTCTACGAGCAGTACTTC,CSVAGTGIFYEQYF
TRBV19,NA,NA,TRBJ2-4,TGTGCCAGTAGTACCACCCTCGTTCAGGCGGTATTAGCCAAAAACATTCAGTACTTC,CASSTTLVQAVLAKNIQYF
TRBV19,many,NA,TRBJ1-5,TGTGCCAGTAGTATCACCGGGAGCAATCAGCCCCAGCATTTT,CASSITGSNQPQHF
TRBV2,many,NA,TRBJ2-1,TGTGCCAGCAGGGTAAAGGACAGTTACAATGAGCAGTTCTTC,CASRVKDSYNEQFF
TRBV11-1,NA,NA,TRBJ2-1,TGTGCCAGCAGCCCCCCTAGCGAGTCTTTGTCCTACAATGAGCAGTTCTTC,CASSPPSESLSYNEQFF
TRBV19,few,TRBD1,TRBJ1-5,TGTGCCAGTAGTGGAGGGGGCCCGGGGGCCAATCAGCCCCAGCATTTT,CASSGGGPGANQPQHF
TRBV7-3,NA,NA,TRBJ2-1,TGTGCCAGCAGCTTAAACGGCGGCAATGAGCAGTTCTTC,CASSLNGGNEQFF
TRBV6-1,NA,TRBD2,TRBJ2-7,TGTGCCAGCAGTCCGACTAGCGGGGGCTCTTGGAACGAGCAGTACTTC,CASSPTSGGSWNEQYF
TRBV7-9,NA,NA,TRBJ2-3,TGTGCCAGCAGTACTACCACAGATACGCAGTATTTT,CASSTTTDTQYF
TRBV27,few,NA,TRBJ1-4,TGTGCCAGCAGAGACGGTGGCGGCGATGAAAAACTGTTTTTT,CASRDGGGDEKLFF
TRBV10-3,NA,NA,TRBJ2-6,TGTGCCATCAGTGAGTGGGTAGGGGCCAACGTCCTGACTTTC,CAISEWVGANVLTF
TRBV19,many,NA,TRBJ1-2,TGTGCCAGTAGTATATGGGCCAGGGGTGGCGGTGGCTACACCTTC,CASSIWARGGGGYTF
TRBV5-4,NA,TRBD1,TRBJ2-1,TGTGCCAGCAGCTTGTTACCGGGACAGGGGCGAGGGGAGCAGTTCTTC,CASSLLPGQGRGEQFF
TRBV20-1,few,NA,TRBJ2-2,TGCAGTGCTAGAGATGTTGGGGAAGTTGCCGGGGAGCTGTTTTTT,CSARDVGEVAGELFF
TRBV20-1,NA,TRBD1,TRBJ1-1,TGCAGTGCTCAGGACAGGGGAGGAACTGAAGCTTTCTTT,CSAQDRGGTEAFF
TRBV7-3,NA,TRBD2,TRBJ2-3,TGTGCCAGCAGCTTAAACCGAGGCCTAGCGGGCCTCACAGATACGCAGTATTTT,CASSLNRGLAGLTDTQYF
TRBV15,once,NA,TRBJ2-7,TGTGCCACCAGCAGAGGGACAGTGAGCTCCTACGAGCAGTACTTC,CATSRGTVSSYEQYF
TRBV20-1,many,NA,TRBJ2-3,TGCAGTGCTAGCACCCCAAGGGGGGGAGATACGCAGTATTTT,CSASTPRGGDTQYF
TRBV10-3,many,TRBD1,TRBJ1-6,TGTGCCATCAGACAACAGGGGGCAAATAATTCACCCCTCCACTTT,CAIRQQGANNSPLHF
TRBV10-3,many,TRBD2,TRBJ2-2,TGTGCCATCAGCGTTCCTAGCGGGGGGGCGGAGACCGGGGAGCTGTTTTTT,CAISVPSGGAETGELFF
TRBV24-1,NA,NA,TRBJ1-6,TGTGCCACCAGTGCTAGGCCCTCGGGAAGCGGGAATTCACCCCTCCACTTT,CATSARPSGSGNSPLHF
TRBV11-2,many,NA,TRBJ2-2,TGTGCCAGCAGCCATCGCCCAGAGACGTGGAACACCGGGGAGCTGTTTTTT,CASSHRPETWNTGELFF
TRBV3-1,NA,NA,TRBJ2-7,TGTGCCAGCAGCCAAGGTGACAGAACGGGGTACGAGCAGTACTTC,CASSQGDRTGYEQYF
TRBV5-1,many,NA,TRBJ1-1,TGCGCCAGCAGCTTGGACAAGCTTTCTACTGGGAACACTGAAGCTTTCTTT,CASSLDKLSTGNTEAFF
TRBV20-1,many,NA,TRBJ2-3,TGCAGTGCTAGACCCGGGGGCGATAACCAGTATTTT,CSARPGGDNQYF
TRBV29-1,many,NA,TRBJ2-7,TGCAGCGTTGACGGGGATTCCGACGAGCAGTACTTC,CSVDGDSDEQYF
TRBV4-1,few,NA,TRBJ1-5,TGCGCCAGCAGCCGACGGGCAGGGGATAATCAGCCCCAGCATTTT,CASSRRAGDNQPQHF
TRBV2,many,NA,TRBJ1-2,TGTGCCAGCAGTGAGGCGGCAGATTCCGTTGGCTACACCTTC,CASSEAADSVGYTF
TRBV19,NA,NA,TRBJ2-7,TGTGCCCATAGTACCTACGAGCAGTACTTC,CAHSTYEQYF
TRBV5-1,few,NA,TRBJ2-1,TGCGCCAGCAGCTTGGAGGGTAGGGAGCAGTTCTTC,CASSLEGREQFF
TRBV25-1,NA,NA,TRBJ2-7,TGTGCCAGCGTGTATCCGCCAGACAATACCTACGAGCAGTACTTC,CASVYPPDNTYEQYF
TRBV19,NA,TRBD1,TRBJ2-1,TGTGCCAGTAGTATAGCACTGGGGGACAGGGGAGCCTACAATGAGCAGTTCTTC,CASSIALGDRGAYNEQFF
TRBV7-3,NA,TRBD2,TRBJ2-2,TGTGCCAGCAGCTTATTGGGCGGGAGCAACACCGGGGAGCTGTTTTTT,CASSLLGGSNTGELFF
TRBV10-1,many,TRBD2,TRBJ2-1,TGCGCCAGCAGTGGACCGGGACTATACAATGAGCAGTTCTTC,CASSGPGLYNEQFF
TRBV7-2,few,NA,TRBJ2-7,TGTGCCAGCAAATCCCCACAGTACGGGCAGTACTTC,CASKSPQYGQYF
TRBV5-4,NA,NA,TRBJ1-3,TGTGCCAGCAGCTTGGGAAACAGGGCGTCTGGAAACACCATATATTTT,CASSLGNRASGNTIYF
TRBV29-1,few,NA,TRBJ1-2,TGCAGCGTTGCCCGGATGCGCGAGGGCTACACCTTC,CSVARMREGYTF
TRBV2,NA,TRBD1,TRBJ1-6,TGTGCCAGCAGCCCCGGGACAGAGAGGAATTCACCCCTCCACTTT,CASSPGTERNSPLHF
TRBV20-1,NA,NA,TRBJ1-1,TGCAGTGCCCCACCGCCGAACACTGAAGCTTTCTTT,CSAPPPNTEAFF
TRBV25-1,NA,NA,TRBJ2-5,TGTGCCAGCAGTTTATTTAGTTGGGTGGTGTCTGCGGGTGGGGAGACCCAGTACTTC,CASSLFSWVVSAGGETQYF